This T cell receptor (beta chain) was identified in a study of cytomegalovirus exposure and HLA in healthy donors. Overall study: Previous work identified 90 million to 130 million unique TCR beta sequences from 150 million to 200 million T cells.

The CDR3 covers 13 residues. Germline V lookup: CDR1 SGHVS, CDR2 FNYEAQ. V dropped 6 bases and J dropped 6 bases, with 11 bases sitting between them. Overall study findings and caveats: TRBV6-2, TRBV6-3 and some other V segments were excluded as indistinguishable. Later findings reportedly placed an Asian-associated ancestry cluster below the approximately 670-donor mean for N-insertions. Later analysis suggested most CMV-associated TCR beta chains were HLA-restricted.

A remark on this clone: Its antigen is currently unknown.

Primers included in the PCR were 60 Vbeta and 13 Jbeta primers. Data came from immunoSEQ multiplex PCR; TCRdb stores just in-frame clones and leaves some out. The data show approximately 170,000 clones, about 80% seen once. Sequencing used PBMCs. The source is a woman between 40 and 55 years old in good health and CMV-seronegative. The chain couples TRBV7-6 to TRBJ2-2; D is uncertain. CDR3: CASRPRVAGELFF. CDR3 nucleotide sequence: TGTGCCAGCAGGCCTAGAGTCGCCGGGGAGCTGTTTTTT.